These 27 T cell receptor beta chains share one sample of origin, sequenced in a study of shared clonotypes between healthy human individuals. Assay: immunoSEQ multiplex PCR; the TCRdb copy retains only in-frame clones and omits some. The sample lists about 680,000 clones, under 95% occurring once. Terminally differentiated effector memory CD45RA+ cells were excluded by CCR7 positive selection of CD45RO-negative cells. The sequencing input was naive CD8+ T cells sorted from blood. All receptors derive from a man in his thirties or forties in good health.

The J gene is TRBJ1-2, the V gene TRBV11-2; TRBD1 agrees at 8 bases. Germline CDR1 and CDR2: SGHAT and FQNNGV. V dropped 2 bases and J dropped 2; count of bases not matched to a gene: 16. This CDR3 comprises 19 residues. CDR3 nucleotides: TGTGCCAGCAGCTTAAATTTCCCGGGACAGGCAATTTCAAACTATGGCTACACCTTC. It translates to CASSLNFPGQAISNYGYTF.

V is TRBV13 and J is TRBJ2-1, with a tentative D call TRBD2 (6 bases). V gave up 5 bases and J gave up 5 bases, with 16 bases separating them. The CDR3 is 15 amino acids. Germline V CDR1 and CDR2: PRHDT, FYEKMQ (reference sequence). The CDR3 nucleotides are TGTGCCAGCAGCCACGGGAGCCCCAAACACAATGAGCAGTTCTTC. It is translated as CASSHGSPKHNEQFF. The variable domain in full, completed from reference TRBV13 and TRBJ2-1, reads AAGVIQSPRHLIKEKRETATLKCYPIPRHDTVYWYQQGPGQDPQFLISFYEKMQSDKGSIPDRFSAQQFSDYHSELNMSSLELGDSALYFCASSHGSPKHNEQFFGPGTRLTVL.

The CDR3 protein is CASSFELRSTDTQYF. In DNA form, the CDR3 reads TGTGCCAGCAGCTTTGAGCTGAGGAGCACAGATACGCAGTATTTT. The chain joins TRBV7-6 to TRBJ2-3; D not resolved. CDR3 size: 15 residues. Trimming took off 3 bases at V and 0 bases at J, with 10 bases between the two ends. Per the germline V gene, CDR1 is SGHVS and CDR2 is FNYEAQ.

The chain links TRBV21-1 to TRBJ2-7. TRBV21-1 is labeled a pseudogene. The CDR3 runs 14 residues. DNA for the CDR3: TGTGCCAGCAGCTTCCCCGCTGCCTCCTACGAGCAGTACTTC. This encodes CASSFPAASYEQYF.

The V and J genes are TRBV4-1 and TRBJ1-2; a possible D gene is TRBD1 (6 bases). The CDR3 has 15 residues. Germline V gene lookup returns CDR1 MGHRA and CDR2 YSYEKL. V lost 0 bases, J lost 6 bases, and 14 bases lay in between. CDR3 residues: CASSQDRGGADGYTF. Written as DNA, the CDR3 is TGCGCCAGCAGCCAAGATCGCGGGGGCGCAGATGGCTACACCTTC.

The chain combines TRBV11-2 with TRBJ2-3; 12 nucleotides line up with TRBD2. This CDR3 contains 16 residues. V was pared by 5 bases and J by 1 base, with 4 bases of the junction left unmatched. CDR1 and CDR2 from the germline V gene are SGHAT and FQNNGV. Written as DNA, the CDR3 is TGTGCCAGCAGCCACCTAGCGGGAGGGGGCACAGATACGCAGTATTTT. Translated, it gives CASSHLAGGGTDTQYF.

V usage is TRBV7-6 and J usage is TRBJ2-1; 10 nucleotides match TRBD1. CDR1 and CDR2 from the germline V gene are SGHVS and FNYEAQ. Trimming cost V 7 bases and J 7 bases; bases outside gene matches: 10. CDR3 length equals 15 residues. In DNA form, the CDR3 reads TGTGCCAGCAATCCGGGACAGGGGATAGGGAATGAGCAGTTCTTC. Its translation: CASNPGQGIGNEQFF.

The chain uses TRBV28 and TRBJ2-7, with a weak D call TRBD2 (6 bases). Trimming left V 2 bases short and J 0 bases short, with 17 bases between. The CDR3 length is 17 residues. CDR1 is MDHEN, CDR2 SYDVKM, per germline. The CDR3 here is CASSLPPRGLYSYEQYF. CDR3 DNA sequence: TGTGCCAGCAGTTTACCCCCAAGGGGACTTTACTCCTACGAGCAGTACTTC.

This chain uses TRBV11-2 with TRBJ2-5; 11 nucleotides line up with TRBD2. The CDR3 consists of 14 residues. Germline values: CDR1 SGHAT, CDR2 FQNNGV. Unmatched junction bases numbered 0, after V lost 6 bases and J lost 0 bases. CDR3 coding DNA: TGTGCCAGCAGGACTAGCGGGAACCAAGAGACCCAGTACTTC. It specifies CASRTSGNQETQYF.

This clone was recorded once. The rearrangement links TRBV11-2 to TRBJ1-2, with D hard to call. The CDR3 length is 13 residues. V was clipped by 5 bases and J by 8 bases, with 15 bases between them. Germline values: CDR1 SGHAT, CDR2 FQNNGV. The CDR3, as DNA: TGTGCCAGCAGCCTTGGAACAGCTATGGGCTACACCTTC. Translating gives CASSLGTAMGYTF. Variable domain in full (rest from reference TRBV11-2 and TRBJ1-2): EAGVAQSPRYKIIEKRQSVAFWCNPISGHATLYWYQQILGQGPKLLIQFQNNGVVDDSQLPKDRFSAERLKGVDSTLKIQPAKLEDSAVYLCASSLGTAMGYTFGSGTRLTVV.

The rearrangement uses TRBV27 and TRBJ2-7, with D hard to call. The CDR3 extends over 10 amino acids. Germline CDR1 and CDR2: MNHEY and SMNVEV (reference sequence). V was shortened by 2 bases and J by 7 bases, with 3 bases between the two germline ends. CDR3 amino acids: CASSLREQYF. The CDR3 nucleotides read TGTGCCAGCAGTTTAAGGGAGCAGTACTTC.

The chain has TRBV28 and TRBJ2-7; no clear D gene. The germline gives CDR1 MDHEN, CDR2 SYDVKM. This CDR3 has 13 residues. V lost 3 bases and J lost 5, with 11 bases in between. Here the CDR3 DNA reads TGTGCCAGCAGTTTCAACGGGTTCGACGAGCAGTACTTC. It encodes CASSFNGFDEQYF.

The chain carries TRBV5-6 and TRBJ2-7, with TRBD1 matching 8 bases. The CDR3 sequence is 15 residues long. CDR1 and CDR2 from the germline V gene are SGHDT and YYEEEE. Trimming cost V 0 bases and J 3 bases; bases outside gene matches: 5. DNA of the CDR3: TGTGCCAGCAGCTTGGGACAGGGGCCTCGCTACGAGCAGTACTTC. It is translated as CASSLGQGPRYEQYF.

CDR3 sequence reads: CASRGLAGGLFNEQFF. For the CDR3, the DNA is TGCGCCAGCAGAGGACTAGCGGGAGGGCTTTTCAATGAGCAGTTCTTC. The chain carries TRBV10-2 and TRBJ2-1; 15 bases fit TRBD2. Germline V lookup: CDR1 WSHSY, CDR2 SAAADI. V dropped 6 bases and J dropped 6; count of bases not matched to a gene: 6. The CDR3 has 16 amino acids.

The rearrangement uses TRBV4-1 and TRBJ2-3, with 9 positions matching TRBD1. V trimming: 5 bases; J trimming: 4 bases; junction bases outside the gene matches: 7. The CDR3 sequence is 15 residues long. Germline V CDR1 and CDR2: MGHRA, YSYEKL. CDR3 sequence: CASSIDRGGSDTQYF. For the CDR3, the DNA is TGCGCCAGCAGCATAGACAGGGGGGGGTCAGATACGCAGTATTTT.

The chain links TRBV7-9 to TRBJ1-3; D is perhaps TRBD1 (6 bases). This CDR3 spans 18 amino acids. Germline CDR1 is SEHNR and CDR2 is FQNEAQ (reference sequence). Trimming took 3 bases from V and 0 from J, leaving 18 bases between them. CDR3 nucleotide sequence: TGTGCCAGCAGCTTCGATTTGGACAGCCGCTACTCTGGAAACACCATATATTTT. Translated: CASSFDLDSRYSGNTIYF. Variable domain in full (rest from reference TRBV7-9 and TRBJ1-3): DTGVSQNPRHKITKRGQNVTFRCDPISEHNRLYWYRQTLGQGPEFLTYFQNEAQLEKSRLLSDRFSAERPKGSFSTLEIQRTEQGDSAMYLCASSFDLDSRYSGNTIYFGEGSWLTVV.

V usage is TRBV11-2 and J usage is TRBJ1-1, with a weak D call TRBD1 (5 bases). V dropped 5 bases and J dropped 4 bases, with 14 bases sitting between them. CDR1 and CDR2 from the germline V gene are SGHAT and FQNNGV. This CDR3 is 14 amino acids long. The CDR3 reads CASSKQDPGTEAFF. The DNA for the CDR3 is TGTGCCAGCAGCAAACAGGACCCGGGCACTGAAGCTTTCTTT.

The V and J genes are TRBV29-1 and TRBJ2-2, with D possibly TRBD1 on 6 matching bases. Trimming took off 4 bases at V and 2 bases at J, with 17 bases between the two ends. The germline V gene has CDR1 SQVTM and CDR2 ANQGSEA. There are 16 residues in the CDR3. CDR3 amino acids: CSVVLSLRGNTGELFF. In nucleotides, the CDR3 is TGCAGCGTTGTTTTGTCACTCAGGGGTAACACCGGGGAGCTGTTTTTT.

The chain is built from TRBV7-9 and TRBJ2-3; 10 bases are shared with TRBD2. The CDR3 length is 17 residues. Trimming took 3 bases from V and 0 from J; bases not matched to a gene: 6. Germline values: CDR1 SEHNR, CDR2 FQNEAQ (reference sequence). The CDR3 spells CASSFTSGIMSTDTQYF. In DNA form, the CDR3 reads TGTGCCAGCAGCTTTACTAGCGGGATAATGAGCACAGATACGCAGTATTTT.

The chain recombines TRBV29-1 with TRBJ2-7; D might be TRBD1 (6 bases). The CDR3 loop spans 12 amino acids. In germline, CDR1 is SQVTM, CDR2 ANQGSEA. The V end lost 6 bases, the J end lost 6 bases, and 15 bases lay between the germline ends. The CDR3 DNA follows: TGCAGCGTGGTCTCAACAGGGCGCGAGCAGTACTTC. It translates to CSVVSTGREQYF.

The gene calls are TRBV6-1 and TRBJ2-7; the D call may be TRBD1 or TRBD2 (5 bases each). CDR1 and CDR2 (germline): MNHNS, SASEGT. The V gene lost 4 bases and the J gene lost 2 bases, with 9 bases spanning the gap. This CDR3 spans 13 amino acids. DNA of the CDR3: TGTGCCAGCAGTGCGGGACGGGCCTACGAGCAGTACTTC. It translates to CASSAGRAYEQYF.

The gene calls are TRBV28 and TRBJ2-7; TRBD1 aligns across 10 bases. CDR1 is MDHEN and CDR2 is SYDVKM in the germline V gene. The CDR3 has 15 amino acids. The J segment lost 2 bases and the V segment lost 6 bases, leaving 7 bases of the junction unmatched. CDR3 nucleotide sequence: TGTGCCAGCAGGGCCCCGGGACAGGGGACCTACGAGCAGTACTTC. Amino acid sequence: CASRAPGQGTYEQYF.

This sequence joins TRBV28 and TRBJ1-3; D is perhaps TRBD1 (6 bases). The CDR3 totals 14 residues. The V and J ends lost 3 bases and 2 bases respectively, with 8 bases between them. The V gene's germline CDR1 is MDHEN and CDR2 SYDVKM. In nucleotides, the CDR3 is TGTGCCAGCAGTTTCACAGGGACTGGAAACACCATATATTTT. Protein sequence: CASSFTGTGNTIYF.

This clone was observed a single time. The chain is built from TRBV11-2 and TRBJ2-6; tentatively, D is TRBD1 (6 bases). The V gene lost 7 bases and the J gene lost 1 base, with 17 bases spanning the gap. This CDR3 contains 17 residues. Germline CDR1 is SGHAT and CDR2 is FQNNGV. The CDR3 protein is CASTAGTLLSGANVLTF. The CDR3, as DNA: TGTGCCAGCACTGCCGGGACACTTCTTTCTGGGGCCAACGTCCTGACTTTC.

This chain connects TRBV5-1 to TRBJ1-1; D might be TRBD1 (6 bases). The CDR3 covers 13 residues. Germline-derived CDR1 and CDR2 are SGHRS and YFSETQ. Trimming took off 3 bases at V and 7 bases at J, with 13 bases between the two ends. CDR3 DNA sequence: TGCGCCAGCAGCTGGTCAGGGGCGCTTGAAGCTTTCTTT. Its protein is CASSWSGALEAFF.

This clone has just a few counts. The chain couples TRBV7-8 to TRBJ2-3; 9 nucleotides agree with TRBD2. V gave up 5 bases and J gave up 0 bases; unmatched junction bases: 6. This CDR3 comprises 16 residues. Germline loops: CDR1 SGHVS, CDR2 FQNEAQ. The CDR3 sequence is CASSDWAGGSTDTQYF. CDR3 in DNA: TGTGCCAGCAGCGATTGGGCGGGAGGGAGCACAGATACGCAGTATTTT.

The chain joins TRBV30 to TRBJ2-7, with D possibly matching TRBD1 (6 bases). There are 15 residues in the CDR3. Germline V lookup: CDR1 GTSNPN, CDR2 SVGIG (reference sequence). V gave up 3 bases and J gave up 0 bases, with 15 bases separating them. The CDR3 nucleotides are TGTGCCTGGAGCCCCCGGGACATGAGCTCCTACGAGCAGTACTTC. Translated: CAWSPRDMSSYEQYF.